This paragraph reports one T cell receptor beta chain. TCRdb keeps only in-frame clones here, not all; method: immunoSEQ multiplex PCR. The sample holds 1.4 million or so clones, approximately 98.5% seen once. This sample was taken from a study of shared clonotypes between healthy human individuals. V gave up 5 bases and J gave up 3 bases; unmatched junction bases: 5. This CDR3 is built from 14 residues. Germline V gene lookup returns CDR1 SEHNR and CDR2 FQNEAQ (reference sequence). The sequence derives from a man in his thirties or forties in good health. V and J are TRBV7-9 and TRBJ1-2, with 8 positions matching TRBD1. The specimen was naive CD4+ T cells sorted from blood. Regarding subset: CD45RA+ positively selected. The CDR3 sequence: CASSPVQGDYGYTF. CDR3 in DNA: TGTGCCAGCAGCCCAGTACAGGGGGACTATGGCTACACCTTC. The whole variable domain, remainder taken from reference TRBV7-9 and TRBJ1-2, is DTGVSQNPRHKITKRGQNVTFRCDPISEHNRLYWYRQTLGQGPEFLTYFQNEAQLEKSRLLSDRFSAERPKGSFSTLEIQRTEQGDSAMYLCASSPVQGDYGYTFGSGTRLTVV.